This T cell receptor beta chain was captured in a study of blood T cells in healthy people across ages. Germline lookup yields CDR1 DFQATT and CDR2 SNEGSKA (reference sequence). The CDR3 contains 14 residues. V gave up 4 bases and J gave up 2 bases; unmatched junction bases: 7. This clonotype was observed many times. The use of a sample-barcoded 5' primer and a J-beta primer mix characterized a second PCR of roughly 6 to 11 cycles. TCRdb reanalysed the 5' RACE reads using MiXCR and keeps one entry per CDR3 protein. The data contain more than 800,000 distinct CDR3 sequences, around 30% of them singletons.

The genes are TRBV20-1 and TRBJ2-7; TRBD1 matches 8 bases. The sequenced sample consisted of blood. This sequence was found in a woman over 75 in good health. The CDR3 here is CSAKKGQVTYEQYF. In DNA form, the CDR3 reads TGCAGTGCTAAGAAGGGACAGGTGACCTACGAGCAGTACTTC.